This is a list of T cell receptor beta chains from one sample in a study of T cell repertoires in cytomegalovirus infection. These receptors lack a known antigen. TCRdb reprocessed the reads via MiXCR and lists one record per CDR3 protein. There are about 700,000 distinct CDR3 sequences in the sample; around 31% occur only once, and roughly 20% lies in the top ten. The sequences come from cultured PBMCs, collected from culture after CMV antigen stimulation. These receptors were collected from a human donor in good health (CMV status not recorded). Some clones in this sample may be carry-over from other donors' samples. Both conserved end residues are part of each CDR3. D genes are given only for firm matches. Rows may omit the clone size; those that give it use once, few, many or a size class.

d_call: .
v_call: TRBV7-8
clone_size: many
j_call: TRBJ1-5
cdr3_nt: TGTGCCAGCAGCCCCACAGGGACTCAGCCCCAGCATTTT
cdr3_aa: CASSPTGTQPQHF

d_call: .
v_call: TRBV19
clone_size: .
j_call: TRBJ2-3
cdr3_nt: TGTGCCAGTAATCACCGGGACGGGGAACCAGATACGCAGTATTTT
cdr3_aa: CASNHRDGEPDTQYF

d_call: .
v_call: TRBV6-1
clone_size: many
j_call: TRBJ1-1
cdr3_nt: TGTGCCAGCAGCACAGGGCGAACTGAAGCTTTCTTT
cdr3_aa: CASSTGRTEAFF

d_call: TRBD1
v_call: TRBV7-2
clone_size: many
j_call: TRBJ2-7
cdr3_nt: TGTGCCAGCAGCCACAGGGGTTGGTACGAGCAGTACTTC
cdr3_aa: CASSHRGWYEQYF

d_call: .
v_call: TRBV6-2/TRBV6-3
clone_size: few
j_call: TRBJ2-1
cdr3_nt: TGTGCCAGCAGACGGAGCCCCGTAGGCTACAATGAGCAGTTCTTC
cdr3_aa: CASRRSPVGYNEQFF

d_call: .
v_call: TRBV20-1
clone_size: .
j_call: TRBJ1-5
cdr3_nt: TGCAGTGCTAGAGAGGTGGCTAGCAATCAGCCCCAGCATTTT
cdr3_aa: CSAREVASNQPQHF

d_call: TRBD2
v_call: TRBV7-2
clone_size: many
j_call: TRBJ2-1
cdr3_nt: TGTGCCAGCAGCTTAGCTTCGGGGACTAGCGGGAGTGAGCAGTTCTTC
cdr3_aa: CASSLASGTSGSEQFF

d_call: .
v_call: TRBV27
clone_size: .
j_call: TRBJ1-3
cdr3_nt: TGTGCCAGCAGTTTATCGCGAGGGGTTGGAAACACCATATATTTT
cdr3_aa: CASSLSRGVGNTIYF

d_call: .
v_call: TRBV7-9
clone_size: .
j_call: TRBJ1-5
cdr3_nt: TGTGCCAGCAGCTTAAGCCAGGAAAGGGTCCAGCATTTT
cdr3_aa: CASSLSQERVQHF

d_call: TRBD2
v_call: TRBV4-1
clone_size: few
j_call: TRBJ2-1
cdr3_nt: TGCGCCAGCAGCCGCACCCCTATATTTAGCGGGGAGCAGTTCTTC
cdr3_aa: CASSRTPIFSGEQFF

d_call: TRBD2
v_call: TRBV6-6
clone_size: few
j_call: TRBJ2-1
cdr3_nt: TGTGCCAGCAGTCCCGGGACTAGCGGGAGATTTAAGTTCTTC
cdr3_aa: CASSPGTSGRFKFF

d_call: TRBD1
v_call: TRBV7-2
clone_size: many
j_call: TRBJ2-5
cdr3_nt: TGTGCCAGCAGCTTGAGCAGGGGGCGGCAAGAGACCCAGTACTTC
cdr3_aa: CASSLSRGRQETQYF

d_call: .
v_call: TRBV10-3
clone_size: .
j_call: TRBJ2-1
cdr3_nt: TGTGCCACTTCGGGACAAACAAACAATGAGCAGTTCTTC
cdr3_aa: CATSGQTNNEQFF

d_call: .
v_call: TRBV11-2
clone_size: .
j_call: TRBJ2-5
cdr3_nt: TGTGCCAGCAGCCCGAGTCCCTTACAAGAGACCCAGTACTTC
cdr3_aa: CASSPSPLQETQYF

d_call: TRBD1
v_call: TRBV28
clone_size: few
j_call: TRBJ1-2
cdr3_nt: TGTGCCAGCTACACGAACAGGGGAGGTCTCTATGGCTACACCTTC
cdr3_aa: CASYTNRGGLYGYTF